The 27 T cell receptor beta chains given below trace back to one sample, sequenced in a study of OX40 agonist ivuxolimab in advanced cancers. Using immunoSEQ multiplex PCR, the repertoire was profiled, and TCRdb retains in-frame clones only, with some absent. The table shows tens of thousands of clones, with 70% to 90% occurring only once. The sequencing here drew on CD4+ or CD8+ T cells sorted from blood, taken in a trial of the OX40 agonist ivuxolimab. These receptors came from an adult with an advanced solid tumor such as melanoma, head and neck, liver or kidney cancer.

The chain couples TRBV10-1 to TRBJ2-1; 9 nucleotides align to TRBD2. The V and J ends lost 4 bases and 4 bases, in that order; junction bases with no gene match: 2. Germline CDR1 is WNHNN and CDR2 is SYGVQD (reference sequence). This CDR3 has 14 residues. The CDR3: CASSASGDYNEQFF. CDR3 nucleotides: TGCGCCAGCAGTGCTAGCGGGGATTACAATGAGCAGTTCTTC.

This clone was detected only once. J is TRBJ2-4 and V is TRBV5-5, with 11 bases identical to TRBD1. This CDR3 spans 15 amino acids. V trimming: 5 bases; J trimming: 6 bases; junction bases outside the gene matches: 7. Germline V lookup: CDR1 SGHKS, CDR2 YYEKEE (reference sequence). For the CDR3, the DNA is TGTGCCAGCAGATCCTACGGGACAGGGGGAAACATTCAGTACTTC. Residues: CASRSYGTGGNIQYF.

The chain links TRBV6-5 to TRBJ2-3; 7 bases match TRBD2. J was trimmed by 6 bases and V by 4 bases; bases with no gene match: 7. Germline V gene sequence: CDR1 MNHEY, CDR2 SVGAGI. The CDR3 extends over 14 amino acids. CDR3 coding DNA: TGTGCCAGCAGTTCCGGGAGGACTGCGGATACGCAGTATTTT. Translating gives CASSSGRTADTQYF.

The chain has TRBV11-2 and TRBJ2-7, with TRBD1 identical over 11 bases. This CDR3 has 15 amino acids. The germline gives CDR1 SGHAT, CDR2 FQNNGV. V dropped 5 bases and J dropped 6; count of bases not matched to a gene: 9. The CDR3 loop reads CASSPRTGGAFEQYF. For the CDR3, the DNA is TGTGCCAGCAGCCCCCGGACAGGGGGCGCGTTCGAGCAGTACTTC.

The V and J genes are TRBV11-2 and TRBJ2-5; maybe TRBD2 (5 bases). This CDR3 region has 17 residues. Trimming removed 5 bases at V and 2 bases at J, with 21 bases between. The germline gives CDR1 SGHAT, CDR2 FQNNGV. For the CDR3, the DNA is TGTGCCAGCAGCCTGAGAGGGCAGATCTCATATCAAGAGACCCAGTACTTC. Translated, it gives CASSLRGQISYQETQYF.

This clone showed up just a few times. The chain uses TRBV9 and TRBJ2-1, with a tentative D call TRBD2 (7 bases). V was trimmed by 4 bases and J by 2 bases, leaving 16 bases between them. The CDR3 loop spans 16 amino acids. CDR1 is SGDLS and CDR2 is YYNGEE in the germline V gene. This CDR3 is CASSPRGGRAYNEQFF. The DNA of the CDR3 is TGTGCCAGCAGCCCCAGAGGGGGGAGGGCCTACAATGAGCAGTTCTTC.

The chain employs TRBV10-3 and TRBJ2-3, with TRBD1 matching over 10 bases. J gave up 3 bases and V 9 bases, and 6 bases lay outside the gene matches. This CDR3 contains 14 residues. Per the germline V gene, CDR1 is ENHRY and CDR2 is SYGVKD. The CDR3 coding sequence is TGTGCCATTTCCCGGGACAGGGGTACAGATACGCAGTATTTT. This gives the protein CAISRDRGTDTQYF.

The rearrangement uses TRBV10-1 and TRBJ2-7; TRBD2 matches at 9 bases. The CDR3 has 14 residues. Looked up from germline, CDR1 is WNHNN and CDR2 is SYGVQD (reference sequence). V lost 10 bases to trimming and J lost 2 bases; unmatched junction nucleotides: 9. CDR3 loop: CATQSSGDTYEQYF. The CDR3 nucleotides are TGCGCCACCCAGTCTAGCGGGGATACCTACGAGCAGTACTTC.

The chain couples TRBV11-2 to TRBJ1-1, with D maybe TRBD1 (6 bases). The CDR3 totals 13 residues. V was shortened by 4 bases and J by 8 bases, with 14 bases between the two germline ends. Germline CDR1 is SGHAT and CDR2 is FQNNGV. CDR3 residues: CASSSGTLAEAFF. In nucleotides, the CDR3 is TGTGCCAGCAGCTCTGGGACACTCGCAGAAGCTTTCTTT.

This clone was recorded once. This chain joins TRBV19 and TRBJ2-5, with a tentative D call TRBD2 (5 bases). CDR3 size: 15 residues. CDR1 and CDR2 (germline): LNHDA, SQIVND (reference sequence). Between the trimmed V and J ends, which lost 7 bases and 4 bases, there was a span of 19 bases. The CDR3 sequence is CASTRAGNSIETQYF. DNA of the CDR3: TGTGCCAGTACAAGGGCGGGTAATAGCATAGAGACCCAGTACTTC.

The CDR3 here is CAARPRGSNQPQHF. The DNA of the CDR3 is TGTGCCGCCCGACCAAGGGGGTCAAATCAGCCCCAGCATTTT. The rearrangement uses TRBV6-1 and TRBJ1-5, with a possible D match to TRBD1 (6 bases). Trimming removed 11 bases from V and 4 bases from J, with 18 bases in between. The CDR3 has 14 amino acids. In germline, CDR1 is MNHNS, CDR2 SASEGT.

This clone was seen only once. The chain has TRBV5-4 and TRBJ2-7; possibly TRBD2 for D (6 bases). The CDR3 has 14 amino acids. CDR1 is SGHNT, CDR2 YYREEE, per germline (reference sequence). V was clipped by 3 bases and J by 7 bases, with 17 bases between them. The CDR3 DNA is TGTGCCAGCAGCTCCGACTGGGCTGGGAGGGAGCAGTACTTC. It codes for CASSSDWAGREQYF. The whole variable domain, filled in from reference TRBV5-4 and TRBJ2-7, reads ETGVTQSPTHLIKTRGQQVTLRCSSQSGHNTVSWYQQALGQGPQFIFQYYREEENGRGNFPPRFSGLQFPNYSSELNVNALELDDSALYLCASSSDWAGREQYFGPGTRLTVT.

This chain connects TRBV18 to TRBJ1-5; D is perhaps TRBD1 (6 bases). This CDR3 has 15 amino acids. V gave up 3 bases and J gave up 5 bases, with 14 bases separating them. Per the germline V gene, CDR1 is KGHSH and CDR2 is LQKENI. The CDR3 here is CASSPGGQEYQPQHF. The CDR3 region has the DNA TGTGCCAGCTCACCTGGGGGCCAGGAATATCAGCCCCAGCATTTT.

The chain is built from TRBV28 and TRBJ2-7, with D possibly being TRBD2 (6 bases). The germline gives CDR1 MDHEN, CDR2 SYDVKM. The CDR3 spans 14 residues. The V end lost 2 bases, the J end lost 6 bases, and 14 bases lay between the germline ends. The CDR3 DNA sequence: TGTGCCAGCAGTTTAGCCTCTAGCGTTAGCGAGCAGTACTTC. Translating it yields CASSLASSVSEQYF. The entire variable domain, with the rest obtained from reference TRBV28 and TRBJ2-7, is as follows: DVKVTQSSRYLVKRTGEKVFLECVQDMDHENMFWYRQDPGLGLRLIYFSYDVKMKEKGDIPEGYSVSREKKERFSLILESASTNQTSMYLCASSLASSVSEQYFGPGTRLTVT.

The CDR3 reads CASSLPSGQETQYF. CDR3 nucleotides: TGTGCCAGCAGTTTACCAAGCGGACAAGAGACCCAGTACTTC. This rearrangement joins TRBV28 to TRBJ2-5, with D maybe TRBD2 (5 bases). Germline lookup yields CDR1 MDHEN and CDR2 SYDVKM. The CDR3 is 14 residues long. Trimming pared 2 bases from V and 2 bases from J, leaving 9 bases between.

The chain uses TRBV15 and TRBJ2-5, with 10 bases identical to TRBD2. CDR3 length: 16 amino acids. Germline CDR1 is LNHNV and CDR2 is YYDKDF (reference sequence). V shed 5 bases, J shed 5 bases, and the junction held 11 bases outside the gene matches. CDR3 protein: CATSEGLAGESETQYF. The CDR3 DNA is TGTGCCACCAGCGAGGGCCTAGCGGGAGAATCGGAGACCCAGTACTTC.

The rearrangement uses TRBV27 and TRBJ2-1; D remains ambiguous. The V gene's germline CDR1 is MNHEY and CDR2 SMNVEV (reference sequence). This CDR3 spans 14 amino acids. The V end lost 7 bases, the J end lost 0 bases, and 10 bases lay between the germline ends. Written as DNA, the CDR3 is TGTGCCAGCACGTTTCTGAGCTCCTACAATGAGCAGTTCTTC. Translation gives CASTFLSSYNEQFF.

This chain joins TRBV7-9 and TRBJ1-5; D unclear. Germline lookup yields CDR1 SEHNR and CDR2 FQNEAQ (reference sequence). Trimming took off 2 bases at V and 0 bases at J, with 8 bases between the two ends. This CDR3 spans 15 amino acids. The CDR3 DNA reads TGTGCCAGCAGCTTATTTTCCGATAGCAATCAGCCCCAGCATTTT. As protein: CASSLFSDSNQPQHF.

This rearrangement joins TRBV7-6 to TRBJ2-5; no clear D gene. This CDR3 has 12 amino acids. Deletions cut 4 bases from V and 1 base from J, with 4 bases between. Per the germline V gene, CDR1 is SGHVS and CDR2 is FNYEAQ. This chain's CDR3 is CASSYPQETQYF. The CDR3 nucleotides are TGTGCCAGCAGCTACCCCCAAGAGACCCAGTACTTC.

CDR3 nucleotide sequence: TGTGCCAGCAGTTACTCTCATCTCGGAACCTACGAGCAGTACTTC. This codes for CASSYSHLGTYEQYF. The rearrangement links TRBV6-5 to TRBJ2-7; no clear D. CDR1 is MNHEY and CDR2 is SVGAGI in the germline V gene. This CDR3 is built from 15 residues. V shed 0 bases and J shed 2 bases, with 11 bases lying between them.

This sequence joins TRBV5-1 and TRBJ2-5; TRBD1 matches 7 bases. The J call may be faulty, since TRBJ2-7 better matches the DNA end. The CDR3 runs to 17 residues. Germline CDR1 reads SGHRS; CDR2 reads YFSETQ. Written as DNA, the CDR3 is TGCGCCAGCAGCCCGAACGCCGGACAGGTGTCCTCCTACGAGCAGTACTTC. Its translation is CASSPNAGQVSSYEQYF.

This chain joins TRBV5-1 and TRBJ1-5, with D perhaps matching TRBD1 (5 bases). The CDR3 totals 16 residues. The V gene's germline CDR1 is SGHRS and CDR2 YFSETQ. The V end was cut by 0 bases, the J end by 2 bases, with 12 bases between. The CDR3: CASSLDGGGGNQPQHF. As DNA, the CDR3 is TGCGCCAGCAGCTTGGACGGGGGGGGTGGCAATCAGCCCCAGCATTTT.

The CDR3 region has the DNA TGTGCCAGCTCACCGCTGGGACAGGGAGCCTACGAGCAGTACTTC. Translation gives CASSPLGQGAYEQYF. V and J are TRBV18 and TRBJ2-7; TRBD1 matches at 9 bases. Trimming cost V 3 bases and J 2 bases; bases outside gene matches: 5. The CDR3 totals 15 residues. CDR1 KGHSH and CDR2 LQKENI come from the germline V gene.

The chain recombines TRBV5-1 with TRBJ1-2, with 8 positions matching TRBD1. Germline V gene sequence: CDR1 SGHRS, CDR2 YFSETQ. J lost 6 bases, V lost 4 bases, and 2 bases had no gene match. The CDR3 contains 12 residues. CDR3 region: CASSPTGDGYTF. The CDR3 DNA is TGCGCCAGCAGCCCGACAGGGGATGGCTACACCTTC.

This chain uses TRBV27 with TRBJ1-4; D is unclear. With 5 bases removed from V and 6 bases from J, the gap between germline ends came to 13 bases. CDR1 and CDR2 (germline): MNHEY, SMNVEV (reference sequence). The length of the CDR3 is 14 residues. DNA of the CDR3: TGTGCCAGCAGTCCGGCGGGCGGGGATGAAAAACTGTTTTTT. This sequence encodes CASSPAGGDEKLFF. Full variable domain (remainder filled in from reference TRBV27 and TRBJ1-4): EAQVTQNPRYLITVTGKKLTVTCSQNMNHEYMSWYRQDPGLGLRQIYYSMNVEVTDKGDVPEGYKVSRKEKRNFPLILESPSPNQTSLYFCASSPAGGDEKLFFGSGTQLSVL.

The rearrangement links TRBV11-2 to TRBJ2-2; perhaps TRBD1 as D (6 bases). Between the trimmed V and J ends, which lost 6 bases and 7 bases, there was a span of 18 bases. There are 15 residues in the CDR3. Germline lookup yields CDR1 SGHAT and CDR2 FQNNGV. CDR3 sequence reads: CASRGTRTLDGELFF. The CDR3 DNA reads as TGTGCCAGCAGGGGGACACGGACCCTCGACGGGGAGCTGTTTTTT.

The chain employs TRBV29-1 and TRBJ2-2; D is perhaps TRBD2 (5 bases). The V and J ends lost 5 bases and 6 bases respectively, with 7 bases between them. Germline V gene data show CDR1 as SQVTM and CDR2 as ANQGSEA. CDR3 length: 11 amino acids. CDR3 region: CSVRESGELFF. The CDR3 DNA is TGCAGCGTTAGGGAGTCCGGGGAGCTGTTTTTT.